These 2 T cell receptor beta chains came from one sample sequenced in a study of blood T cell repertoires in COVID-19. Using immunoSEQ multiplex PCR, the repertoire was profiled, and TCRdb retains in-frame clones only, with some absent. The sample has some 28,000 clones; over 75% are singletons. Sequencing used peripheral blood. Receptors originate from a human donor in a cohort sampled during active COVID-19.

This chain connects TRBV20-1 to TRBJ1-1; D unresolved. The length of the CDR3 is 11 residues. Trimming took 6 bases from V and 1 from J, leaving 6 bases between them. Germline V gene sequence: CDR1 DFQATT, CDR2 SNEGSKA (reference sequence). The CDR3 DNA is TGCAGTGCATTGCGGAACACTGAAGCTTTCTTT. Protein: CSALRNTEAFF.

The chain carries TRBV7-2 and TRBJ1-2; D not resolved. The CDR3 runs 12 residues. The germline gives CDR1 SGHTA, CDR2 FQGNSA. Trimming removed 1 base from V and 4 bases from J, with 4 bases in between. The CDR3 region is CASSLDLYGYTF. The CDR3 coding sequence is TGTGCCAGCAGCTTAGATCTCTATGGCTACACCTTC.